These 3 T cell receptor beta chains came from one sample sequenced in a study of blood T cell repertoires in COVID-19. Profiled with immunoSEQ multiplex PCR; TCRdb holds only in-frame clones, not every one. The data hold around 26,000 clones, with about nine tenths observed a single time. Sequencing was done on a sample of peripheral blood. The receptor source for this set is a human donor in a cohort sampled during active COVID-19.

This chain joins TRBV11-2 and TRBJ1-1, with D unresolved. The germline V gene has CDR1 SGHAT and CDR2 FQNNGV. The CDR3 is 13 amino acids. With 6 bases removed from V and 4 bases from J, the gap between germline ends came to 12 bases. CDR3 DNA sequence: TGTGCCAGCAGGGCTTCTGGCAGCACTGAAGCTTTCTTT. It yields the protein CASRASGSTEAFF.

V usage is TRBV19 and J usage is TRBJ1-1; no firm D call. Germline lookup yields CDR1 LNHDA and CDR2 SQIVND (reference sequence). The CDR3 has 13 amino acids. Deletions cut 7 bases from V and 5 bases from J, with 14 bases between. The CDR3 nucleotides read TGTGCCAGTAAGGACGGAGGATGGACTGAAGCTTTCTTT. This gives the protein CASKDGGWTEAFF.

This clone was counted between two and nine times. This rearrangement joins TRBV3-1 (or the pseudogene TRBV3-2) to TRBJ1-1, with D perhaps TRBD1 (5 bases). This CDR3 has 16 residues. Looked up from germline, CDR1 is LGHDT and CDR2 is YNNKEL (reference sequence). The germline V and J ends were trimmed by 4 bases and 1 base, with 16 bases remaining between them. The CDR3 nucleotides are TGTGCCAGCAGCCCAGGACACCCCGGGGGGAACACTGAAGCTTTCTTT. Its translation: CASSPGHPGGNTEAFF.